The sequence of this TCR beta chain was determined in a study of patients and donors after allogeneic stem cell transplantation. Trimming left V 1 base short and J 5 bases short, with 17 bases between. The CDR3 covers 16 residues. CDR1 is SGHAT, CDR2 FQDESV, per germline (reference sequence). TCRdb reanalysed the RT-PCR reads using MiXCR and keeps one entry per CDR3 protein. Of about 230,000 distinct CDR3 sequences listed, about 14% are singletons. This TCR was recovered from a human donor who was either an allogeneic HSCT recipient or a stem cell or donor lymphocyte infusion donor (not recorded which). It is not recorded whose cells these are; they may come from a transplant donor. The chain combines TRBV11-1 with TRBJ1-1; no reliable D call. The sample was blood, either unsorted or a sorted T cell fraction (not recorded which). This CDR3 is CASSLEVSGLETEAFF. CDR3 bases: TGTGCCAGCAGCTTAGAGGTTTCGGGGTTGGAGACTGAAGCTTTCTTT.